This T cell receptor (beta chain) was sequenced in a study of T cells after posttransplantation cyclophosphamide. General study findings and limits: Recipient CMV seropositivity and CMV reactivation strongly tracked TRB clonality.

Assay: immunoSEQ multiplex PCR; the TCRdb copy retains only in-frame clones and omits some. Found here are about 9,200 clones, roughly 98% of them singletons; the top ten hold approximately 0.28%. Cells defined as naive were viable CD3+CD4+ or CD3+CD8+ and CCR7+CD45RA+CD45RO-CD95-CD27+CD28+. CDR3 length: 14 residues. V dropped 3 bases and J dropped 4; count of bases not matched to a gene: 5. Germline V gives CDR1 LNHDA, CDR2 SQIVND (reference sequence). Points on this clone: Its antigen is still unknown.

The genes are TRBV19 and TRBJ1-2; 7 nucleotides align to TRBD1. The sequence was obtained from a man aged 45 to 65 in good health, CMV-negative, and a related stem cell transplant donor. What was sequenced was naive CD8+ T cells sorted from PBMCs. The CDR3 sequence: CASSMEGAIYGYTF. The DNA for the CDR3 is TGTGCCAGTAGTATGGAGGGGGCGATCTATGGCTACACCTTC.